These 20 T cell receptor beta chains originate from one sample sequenced in a study of molecular identifiers for immune sequencing clone quantification. TCRdb analysed the PCR reads with MiXCR anew, one entry per CDR3 protein. Altogether around 94,000 distinct CDR3 sequences are present, about 35% being singletons, with the ten largest covering over 8%. The source material was naive CD8+ T cells from blood, with Jurkat cell RNA spiked in. Documented subset: FACS-sorted CD8+CD4-CCR7+CD45RA+ naive T cells. The receptor source for this set is a human donor in good health. Some libraries in this study had Jurkat cell RNA spiked in.

This clonotype was counted ten times or more. The chain carries TRBV7-9 and TRBJ2-7; the match to TRBD1 covers 10 bases. Germline CDR1 and CDR2: SEHNR and FQNEAQ (reference sequence). The CDR3 is made up of 14 amino acids. J gave up 4 bases and V 5 bases, and 5 bases lay outside the gene matches. The CDR3 DNA reads TGTGCCAGCAGCCCAAAGGACAGGGGGTACGAGCAGTACTTC. Protein product: CASSPKDRGYEQYF.

This clonotype has more than one count but fewer than ten. This chain links TRBV5-1 with TRBJ2-2; D remains ambiguous. This CDR3 spans 12 amino acids. CDR1 and CDR2 (germline): SGHRS, YFSETQ. Trimming took 4 bases from V and 6 from J, leaving 7 bases between them. The CDR3 sequence: CASSPLPGELFF. CDR3 nucleotides: TGCGCCAGCAGCCCACTTCCCGGGGAGCTGTTTTTT.

As regards this clonotype: A read error may explain this, as a much larger clone is one base away. Without the conserved terminal phenylalanine or tryptophan, this CDR3 likely stems from a read error. The chain carries TRBV5-1 and TRBJ1-6; TRBD1 aligns across 7 bases. CDR3 length: 13 residues. V shed 2 bases and J 9 bases; nucleotides not matched to a gene: 2. Germline lookup yields CDR1 SGHRS and CDR2 YFSETQ. The CDR3 DNA is TGCGCCAGCAGCTTCACAGGGGTTTCACCCCTCCACTAT. It translates to CASSFTGVSPLHY.

The chain recombines TRBV4-3 with TRBJ2-7; possible D gene TRBD2, 6 bases. Germline values: CDR1 LGHNA, CDR2 YSLEER. V lost 0 bases and J lost 6, with 9 bases in between. CDR3 length: 13 residues. Written as DNA, the CDR3 is TGCGCCAGCAGCCAAGATCGGGGGTTCGAGCAGTACTTC. Its translation: CASSQDRGFEQYF.

On this clonotype: This CDR3 fails to terminate in the conserved phenylalanine or tryptophan, so it likely reflects a read error. V and J are TRBV4-1 and TRBJ2-7; weak D call: TRBD1 (5 bases). Germline assignment: CDR1 MGHRA and CDR2 YSYEKL. V lost 4 bases to trimming and J lost 0 bases, with 7 bases between them. The length of the CDR3 is 13 residues. The CDR3 region has the DNA TGCGCCAGCAGCCTTGACAGCTCCTACGAGCAGTACATC. Translation gives CASSLDSSYEQYI.

This chain uses TRBV10-2 with TRBJ1-4, with a tentative D call TRBD1 (6 bases). This CDR3 spans 16 amino acids. Germline V gives CDR1 WSHSY, CDR2 SAAADI. The V end was cut by 8 bases, the J end by 7 bases, with 23 bases between. Written as DNA, the CDR3 is TGCGCCAGCTGTAATCCTACCGGGACACACGGTGAAAAACTGTTTTTT. Protein: CASCNPTGTHGEKLFF.

Comment on this clonotype: Relative to the germline gene, one junction end is altered; a read error may explain this. The rearrangement links TRBV10-3 to TRBJ2-3; TRBD2 aligns across 8 bases. This CDR3 has 14 amino acids. Germline V lookup: CDR1 ENHRY, CDR2 SYGVKD. CDR3 residues: CATSGAGGVDTQYF. In DNA form, the CDR3 reads TGTGCCACCAGTGGGGCGGGAGGCGTAGATACGCAGTATTTT.

This clonotype was counted ten times or more. V usage is TRBV6-1 and J usage is TRBJ1-5; D is uncertain. CDR3 length equals 15 residues. V lost 0 bases, J lost 4 bases, and 10 bases lay in between. Looked up from germline, CDR1 is MNHNS and CDR2 is SASEGT. CDR3 amino acids: CASSEALYQNQPQHF. The CDR3 nucleotides are TGTGCCAGCAGTGAAGCTTTATATCAGAATCAGCCCCAGCATTTT.

CDR3: CASSFGTGPETQYF. The CDR3 nucleotides read TGTGCCAGCAGCTTTGGGACAGGGCCAGAGACCCAGTACTTC. The chain employs TRBV7-8 and TRBJ2-5; 9 positions match TRBD1. Trimming removed 3 bases from V and 4 bases from J; junction bases left unmatched: 3. The CDR3 has 14 residues. Germline lookup yields CDR1 SGHVS and CDR2 FQNEAQ.

The rearrangement joins TRBV12-3 or TRBV12-4 to TRBJ1-6; 7 positions agree with TRBD1. Trimming removed 5 bases from V and 7 bases from J; junction bases left unmatched: 11. The CDR3 length is 16 residues. Here the CDR3 reads CASSLGQIRNNSPLHF. CDR3 bases: TGTGCCAGCAGTCTGGGACAGATAAGGAACAATTCACCCCTCCACTTT.

This clonotype was seen more than once but under ten times. The chain uses TRBV29-1 and TRBJ2-7; 8 nucleotides line up with TRBD2. The ends lost 6 bases at V and 5 bases at J; junction bases unmatched: 9. The germline V gene encodes CDR1 SQVTM and CDR2 ANQGSEA. The CDR3 loop spans 13 amino acids. The CDR3: CSVGLVSIHEQYF. The CDR3, as DNA: TGCAGCGTGGGACTAGTTTCTATCCACGAGCAGTACTTC.

At least ten counts were recorded for this clonotype. V gene TRBV5-4 combines with J gene TRBJ2-6, with D possibly matching TRBD1 (5 bases). The CDR3 is made up of 15 amino acids. V was pared by 7 bases and J by 4 bases, with 15 bases between. Germline V gene lookup returns CDR1 SGHNT and CDR2 YYREEE (reference sequence). CDR3 residues: CASRIVGAGANVLTF. The CDR3 DNA reads as TGTGCCAGCCGGATAGTAGGGGCAGGGGCCAACGTCCTGACTTTC.

This rearrangement joins TRBV12-3 or TRBV12-4 to TRBJ2-5; no clear D gene. The CDR3 is made up of 15 amino acids. V shed 1 base and J shed 4 bases, with 13 bases lying between them. The CDR3 DNA reads TGTGCCAGCAGTTTAGAGGGCCCCCCTTCAGAGACCCAGTACTTC. Translated, it gives CASSLEGPPSETQYF.

The chain links TRBV11-2 to TRBJ2-1, with D tentatively TRBD1 (6 bases). Trimming took off 1 base at V and 6 bases at J, with 16 bases between the two ends. The CDR3 length is 16 residues. Germline V gene lookup returns CDR1 SGHAT and CDR2 FQNNGV. The CDR3 sequence: CASSLVPPGETNEQFF. CDR3 nucleotide sequence: TGTGCCAGCAGCTTAGTCCCCCCAGGGGAAACCAATGAGCAGTTCTTC.

This clonotype was seen repeatedly, ten times or more. This chain joins TRBV28 and TRBJ2-7; D is possibly TRBD1 (6 bases). Germline CDR1 reads MDHEN; CDR2 reads SYDVKM. Trimming took 3 bases from V and 0 from J, leaving 12 bases between them. The CDR3 is made up of 15 amino acids. The CDR3 bases are TGTGCCAGCAGTTTCCAGGGGTATAGCTCCTACGAGCAGTACTTC. Its protein is CASSFQGYSSYEQYF. Combining the CDR3 with reference TRBV28 and TRBJ2-7 gives the whole variable domain DVKVTQSSRYLVKRTGEKVFLECVQDMDHENMFWYRQDPGLGLRLIYFSYDVKMKEKGDIPEGYSVSREKKERFSLILESASTNQTSMYLCASSFQGYSSYEQYFGPGTRLTVT.

This clonotype was counted only a few times. This sequence joins TRBV24-1 and TRBJ2-3; weak D call: TRBD2 (6 bases). V lost 3 bases, J lost 1 base, and 22 bases lay in between. This CDR3 region has 19 residues. In germline, CDR1 is KGHDR, CDR2 SFDVKD. CDR3: CATSDDGVFAGFRTDTQYF. In DNA, the CDR3 is TGTGCCACCAGTGATGATGGGGTCTTCGCGGGATTCCGCACAGATACGCAGTATTTT.

The rearrangement uses TRBV20-1 and TRBJ2-1; no firm D call. The V gene's germline CDR1 is DFQATT and CDR2 SNEGSKA (reference sequence). The CDR3 length is 13 residues. The ends were cut back, 4 bases at V and 5 bases at J, with 12 bases in the middle. The CDR3 nucleotides read TGCAGTGCTAAGTGGGTGGACCACAATGAGCAGTTCTTC. Residues: CSAKWVDHNEQFF.

This chain links TRBV13 with TRBJ2-7; the match to TRBD2 covers 8 bases. CDR1 and CDR2 (germline): PRHDT, FYEKMQ (reference sequence). The J segment lost 2 bases and the V segment lost 4 bases, leaving 4 bases of the junction unmatched. This CDR3 comprises 14 residues. CDR3 protein: CASSWGREAYEQYF. CDR3 sequence (DNA): TGTGCCAGCAGCTGGGGGCGGGAGGCCTACGAGCAGTACTTC.

V usage is TRBV2 and J usage is TRBJ1-1, with D unclear. There are 12 residues in the CDR3. V was pared by 8 bases and J by 0 bases, with 7 bases between. CDR1 and CDR2 from the germline V gene are SNHLY and FYNNEI. The CDR3 nucleotides are TGTGCCAGCGAGGGCTTGAACACTGAAGCTTTCTTT. Amino acid sequence: CASEGLNTEAFF.

This clonotype occurred many times. The chain combines TRBV4-3 with TRBJ2-7; no clear D gene. The CDR3 loop spans 14 amino acids. From germline, CDR1 is LGHNA and CDR2 YSLEER. Trimming stripped 1 base from V and 4 bases from J, with 11 bases between. CDR3 nucleotide sequence: TGCGCCAGCAGCCAAGCATTTACCGGGTACGAGCAGTACTTC. Its translation is CASSQAFTGYEQYF.